The clone carrying this T cell receptor beta chain has a handful of counts. This CDR3 contains 15 residues. The germline CDR1 and CDR2 sequences are SGHRS and YFSETQ. J lost 4 bases, V lost 0 bases, and 5 bases had no gene match. The data originate from a study of PD-L1 blockade in urothelial cancer. Described time point: peripheral blood 6 weeks after treatment start. Clones were sequenced by immunoSEQ multiplex PCR, and TCRdb holds only the in-frame ones, with some missing. The data contain more than 45,000 clones, 70% to 90% of them singletons. The sequenced sample was PBMCs, obtained around atezolizumab (anti-PD-L1) treatment. The chain employs TRBV5-1 and TRBJ2-5; TRBD1 agrees at 8 bases. The origin of this receptor is a man between 70 and 80 years old with urothelial cancer. CDR3 protein: CASSLATGAGETQYF. CDR3 DNA: TGCGCCAGCAGCTTGGCGACAGGGGCAGGAGAGACCCAGTACTTC. Full variable domain (remainder filled in from reference TRBV5-1 and TRBJ2-5): KAGVTQTPRYLIKTRGQQVTLSCSPISGHRSVSWYQQTPGQGLQFLFEYFSETQRNKGNFPGRFSGRQFSNSRSEMNVSTLELGDSALYLCASSLATGAGETQYFGPGTRLLVL.